This passage covers 23 T cell receptor beta chains from one sample sequenced in a study of T cell responses to AZD1222 COVID-19 vaccine. Sequencing was performed with immunoSEQ multiplex PCR; in TCRdb, only in-frame clones are kept and a portion is missing. The table lists some 120,000 clones, approximately 83% of them singletons, with roughly 3.9% in the top ten. The input for sequencing was peripheral blood, taken on day 0 of MenACWY control vaccination. These TCRs come from an adult in good health.

The CDR3 DNA follows: TGTGCCAGCAGCTTGGCACCCAACCCCCCTCATGGCTACACCTTC. Encoded protein: CASSLAPNPPHGYTF. The J gene is TRBJ1-2, the V gene TRBV5-5; no clear D gene. V lost 0 bases to trimming and J lost 6 bases, with 15 bases between them. Germline V CDR1 and CDR2: SGHKS, YYEKEE (reference sequence). There are 15 residues in the CDR3.

The CDR3 sequence: CASSIFRTGPTSGNTIYF. The CDR3 bases are TGTGCCAGTAGTATTTTCAGGACAGGACCCACCTCTGGAAACACCATATATTTT. The chain employs TRBV19 and TRBJ1-3; 7 positions match TRBD1. Looked up from germline, CDR1 is LNHDA and CDR2 is SQIVND (reference sequence). V was pared by 3 bases and J by 0 bases, with 11 bases of the junction left unmatched. This CDR3 spans 18 amino acids.

J is TRBJ1-4 and V is TRBV28; 8 bases are a match to TRBD1. CDR3 length: 16 residues. Germline V CDR1 and CDR2: MDHEN, SYDVKM. With 6 bases clipped from V and 3 bases from J, the junction kept 9 bases outside the gene matches. CDR3 coding DNA: TGTGCCAGCAGCTATGGGACAGGATGGGCTAATGAAAAACTGTTTTTT. Its protein product is CASSYGTGWANEKLFF.

The rearrangement uses TRBV2 and TRBJ2-5, with D maybe TRBD1 (6 bases). V lost 8 bases and J 2 bases, leaving 12 bases between the germline ends. The CDR3 sequence is 13 residues long. CDR1 and CDR2 from the germline V gene are SNHLY and FYNNEI. DNA for the CDR3: TGTGCCAGCCCCGGGACACTTCAAGAGACCCAGTACTTC. Translation gives CASPGTLQETQYF.

The rearrangement links TRBV13 to TRBJ1-2; TRBD1 is a possible D gene (6 bases). The CDR3 runs to 16 residues. V was pared by 1 base and J by 7 bases, with 19 bases between. Germline-derived CDR1 and CDR2 are PRHDT and FYEKMQ (reference sequence). Here the CDR3 DNA reads TGTGCCAGCAGCTTAGTTGTTAGTGGGGGGGCGCGTGGCTACACCTTC. This encodes CASSLVVSGGARGYTF.

This clone was counted between two and nine times. V usage is TRBV9 and J usage is TRBJ1-2, with 8 bases aligning to TRBD1. The CDR3 consists of 12 residues. CDR1 and CDR2 from the germline V gene are SGDLS and YYNGEE. Trimming cost V 3 bases and J 7 bases; bases outside gene matches: 2. CDR3 nucleotide sequence: TGTGCCAGCAGCGGGACAGGGATTGGCTACACCTTC. This sequence encodes CASSGTGIGYTF.

This sequence joins TRBV20-1 and TRBJ1-5; 9 bases are shared with TRBD1. In germline, CDR1 is DFQATT, CDR2 SNEGSKA (reference sequence). The CDR3 is 15 amino acids. J gave up 2 bases and V 3 bases, and 5 bases lay outside the gene matches. For the CDR3, the DNA is TGCAGTGCTAGTGCGGGACAGGGCGGCAATCAGCCCCAGCATTTT. Protein: CSASAGQGGNQPQHF.

This clone has only one observation. The chain has TRBV6-1 and TRBJ1-5; D is ambiguous. CDR1 is MNHNS, CDR2 SASEGT, per germline. Deletions cut 3 bases from V and 3 bases from J, with 6 bases between. There are 13 residues in the CDR3. The CDR3 DNA reads as TGTGCCAGCAGTGACCAGGCCAATCAGCCCCAGCATTTT. Protein product: CASSDQANQPQHF.

The chain uses TRBV6-5 and TRBJ1-2, with a possible D match to TRBD1 (5 bases). The CDR3 has 15 residues. CDR1 MNHEY and CDR2 SVGAGI come from the germline V gene. V lost 2 bases, J lost 3 bases, and 13 bases lay in between. The CDR3 sequence: CASSYGGVEDYGYTF. The CDR3 DNA sequence: TGTGCCAGCAGTTACGGGGGGGTGGAGGACTATGGCTACACCTTC.

This clone was seen only once. The chain combines TRBV9 with TRBJ2-1; TRBD2 matches 9 bases. V trimming: 0 bases; J trimming: 5 bases; junction bases outside the gene matches: 6. The germline CDR1 and CDR2 sequences are SGDLS and YYNGEE. The CDR3 loop spans 16 amino acids. The CDR3 region is CASSVAIRGGDNEQFF. CDR3 DNA sequence: TGTGCCAGCAGCGTAGCTATTCGCGGGGGGGACAATGAGCAGTTCTTC.

This clone was seen only a few times. The CDR3 nucleotides are TGTGCCAGCAGCCTCACAGGGAACGAGCAGTACTTC. This gives the protein CASSLTGNEQYF. This sequence joins TRBV6-4 and TRBJ2-7; tentatively, D is TRBD1 (6 bases). V dropped 6 bases and J dropped 5 bases, with 11 bases sitting between them. The CDR3 totals 12 residues. Germline CDR1 reads MRHNA; CDR2 reads SNTAGT.

The chain links TRBV9 to TRBJ2-2, with TRBD1 matching over 8 bases. The CDR3 sequence is 15 residues long. V lost 0 bases and J lost 6; bases outside the gene matches: 4. Germline CDR1 is SGDLS and CDR2 is YYNGEE. This chain's CDR3 is CASSVAGQGAGELFF. Written as DNA, the CDR3 is TGTGCCAGCAGCGTAGCTGGACAGGGCGCCGGGGAGCTGTTTTTT.

J is TRBJ1-1 and V is TRBV27; 8 bases agree with TRBD1. The CDR3 is made up of 16 amino acids. The V and J ends lost 1 base and 3 bases, in that order; junction bases with no gene match: 7. Germline V gene data show CDR1 as MNHEY and CDR2 as SMNVEV (reference sequence). CDR3 DNA: TGTGCCAGCAGTTTATACCAGGGGGCAGGGGACACTGAAGCTTTCTTT. This translates into CASSLYQGAGDTEAFF.

J is TRBJ1-6 and V is TRBV27; perhaps TRBD1 as D (6 bases). CDR3 size: 14 residues. CDR1 and CDR2 from the germline V gene are MNHEY and SMNVEV (reference sequence). V was cut by 3 bases and J by 9 bases, with 12 bases left in between. CDR3 nucleotide sequence: TGTGCCAGCAGTTTTCGGGGGCTCGGTTCACCCCTCCACTTT. This sequence encodes CASSFRGLGSPLHF.

CDR3 in DNA: TGTGCCAGCAGTGCAGGGCCGGGGGGGCAGTACTTC. Protein sequence: CASSAGPGGQYF. The chain joins TRBV25-1 to TRBJ2-7, with TRBD2 identical over 7 bases. The CDR3 covers 12 residues. The germline gives CDR1 MGHDK, CDR2 SYGVNS. V shed 4 bases, J shed 9 bases, and the junction held 6 bases outside the gene matches.

This clone turned up a few times. The genes are TRBV9 and TRBJ1-1; tentatively, D is TRBD1 (5 bases). Deletions cut 2 bases from V and 5 bases from J, with 13 bases between. Germline assignment: CDR1 SGDLS and CDR2 YYNGEE. CDR3 length: 14 amino acids. CDR3 bases: TGTGCCAGCAGCGTCGGGACTGAAGGGACTGAAGCTTTCTTT. It codes for CASSVGTEGTEAFF.

V is TRBV7-6 and J is TRBJ2-7; TRBD1 matches 9 bases. Germline V gene data show CDR1 as SGHVS and CDR2 as FNYEAQ. J was trimmed by 4 bases and V by 1 base; bases with no gene match: 11. The CDR3 loop spans 17 amino acids. CDR3 sequence reads: CASSLEVSGTGSYEQYF. DNA for the CDR3: TGTGCCAGCAGCTTAGAGGTTTCCGGGACAGGGTCATACGAGCAGTACTTC.

The chain couples TRBV19 to TRBJ1-1; 9 bases agree with TRBD1. CDR3 length: 12 residues. The V gene's germline CDR1 is LNHDA and CDR2 SQIVND (reference sequence). With 10 bases clipped from V and 6 bases from J, the junction kept 6 bases outside the gene matches. The CDR3 DNA reads as TGTGCCACCATCGGACAGGGGCCTGAAGCTTTCTTT. This encodes CATIGQGPEAFF.

This clone was detected only once. The rearrangement links TRBV19 to TRBJ2-3; 11 bases line up with TRBD2. Per the germline V gene, CDR1 is LNHDA and CDR2 is SQIVND (reference sequence). The trim removed 1 base at V and 3 bases at J, leaving 9 bases unmatched. The CDR3 totals 18 residues. CDR3 in DNA: TGTGCCAGTAGTATAGGCTTAGCGGGGGGGAGACCTACAGATACGCAGTATTTT. Amino acids: CASSIGLAGGRPTDTQYF.

The chain carries TRBV28 and TRBJ2-7; a weak D match, TRBD2 (6 bases). The CDR3 is 16 residues long. V gave up 3 bases and J gave up 3 bases, with 18 bases separating them. CDR1 and CDR2 (germline): MDHEN, SYDVKM. This CDR3 reads CASSLSGTFNYYEQYF. CDR3 nucleotides: TGTGCCAGCAGTTTGTCAGGGACTTTTAACTACTACGAGCAGTACTTC.

The chain joins TRBV19 to TRBJ1-3, with no clear D. The CDR3 is made up of 11 amino acids. Germline CDR1 is LNHDA and CDR2 is SQIVND (reference sequence). V dropped 4 bases and J dropped 2 bases, with 0 bases sitting between them. The CDR3 spells CASSTGNTIYF. As DNA, the CDR3 is TGTGCCAGTAGTACTGGAAACACCATATATTTT.

In regard to this clone: The same CDR3 also results from other DNA sequences found in this sample. CDR3 loop: CASSLVQGRTEAFF. The CDR3 coding sequence is TGTGCCAGCAGCTTAGTCCAGGGACGAACTGAAGCTTTCTTT. The V gene is TRBV7-2, the J gene TRBJ1-1, with a tentative D call TRBD1 (5 bases). CDR1 SGHTA and CDR2 FQGNSA come from the germline V gene. The length of the CDR3 is 14 residues. Trimming stripped 1 base from V and 5 bases from J, with 11 bases between.

This clone is a singleton in its sample. The rearrangement links TRBV7-3 to TRBJ2-5, with TRBD1 matching 8 bases. The CDR3 contains 16 residues. V shed 0 bases and J 5 bases; nucleotides not matched to a gene: 8. Germline loops: CDR1 SGHTA, CDR2 FQGTGA. In DNA form, the CDR3 reads TGTGCCAGCAGCTTAACGTCCACAGGGGGGAGGGAGACCCAGTACTTC. Translating it yields CASSLTSTGGRETQYF.